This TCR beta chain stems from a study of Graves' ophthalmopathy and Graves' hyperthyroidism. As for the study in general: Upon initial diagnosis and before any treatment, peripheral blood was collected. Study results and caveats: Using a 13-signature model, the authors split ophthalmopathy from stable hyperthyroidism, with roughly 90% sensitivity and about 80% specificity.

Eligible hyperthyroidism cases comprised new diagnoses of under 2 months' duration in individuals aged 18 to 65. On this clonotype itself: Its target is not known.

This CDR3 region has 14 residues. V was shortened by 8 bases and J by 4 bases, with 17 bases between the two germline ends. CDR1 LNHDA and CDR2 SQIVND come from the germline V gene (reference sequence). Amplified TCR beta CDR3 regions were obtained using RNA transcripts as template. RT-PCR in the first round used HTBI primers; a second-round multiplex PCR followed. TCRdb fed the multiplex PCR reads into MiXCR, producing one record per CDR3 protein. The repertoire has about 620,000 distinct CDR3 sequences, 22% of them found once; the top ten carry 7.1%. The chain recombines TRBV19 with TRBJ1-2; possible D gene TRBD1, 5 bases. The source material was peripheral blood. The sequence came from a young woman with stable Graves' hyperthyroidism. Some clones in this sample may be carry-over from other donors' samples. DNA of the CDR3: TGTGCCAGTGGGGGAGAGCTGACAGTCTATGGCTACACCTTC. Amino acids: CASGGELTVYGYTF.